Presented here are 16 T cell receptor beta chains from one specimen sequenced in a study of graft-versus-host responses after intestinal transplantation. The authors combined roughly 200,000 CFSE-labeled responder cells with roughly 200,000 irradiated, violet-dye-labeled stimulator cells in plates. Here immunoSEQ multiplex PCR was the method, and the copy in TCRdb shows in-frame clones only, minus some. The sample consists of approximately 14,000 clones, about 34% of them appearing once. Material: alloreactive CD8+ T cells from a mixed lymphocyte reaction culture, obtained before intestinal transplant. Regarding subset: CFSE-low proliferating T cells sorted from roughly 6-day pre-transplant mixed lymphocyte reaction (GvH or HvG direction). These receptors all come from a human patient who received an intestinal transplant.

The rearrangement joins TRBV19 to TRBJ2-7; 9 bases line up with TRBD2. V gave up 5 bases and J gave up 0 bases; unmatched junction bases: 5. The CDR3 has 15 amino acids. Germline-derived CDR1 and CDR2 are LNHDA and SQIVND (reference sequence). CDR3 amino acids: CASSQRGAGSYEQYF. The CDR3 DNA reads as TGTGCCAGTAGTCAGCGGGGGGCCGGCTCCTACGAGCAGTACTTC.

The V call is TRBV7-2, the J call TRBJ1-2, with 9 nucleotides matching TRBD1. Trimming removed 2 bases from V and 7 bases from J; junction bases left unmatched: 8. Germline V gives CDR1 SGHTA, CDR2 FQGNSA. The CDR3 is made up of 15 amino acids. CDR3 amino acids: CASSLLGDRAGGYTF. The CDR3, as DNA: TGTGCCAGCAGCTTATTAGGGGACAGGGCGGGTGGCTACACCTTC.

The chain links TRBV6-1 to TRBJ1-1; unclear D gene. The CDR3 contains 14 residues. Per the germline V gene, CDR1 is MNHNS and CDR2 is SASEGT. The germline V and J ends were trimmed by 5 bases and 1 base, with 11 bases remaining between them. The CDR3 loop reads CASSPIGGNTEAFF. Here the CDR3 DNA reads TGTGCCAGCAGTCCAATTGGCGGGAACACTGAAGCTTTCTTT.

The chain links TRBV6-6 to TRBJ1-1, with 7 bases matching TRBD1. CDR1 and CDR2 (germline): MNHNY, SVGAGI (reference sequence). CDR3 length equals 14 residues. J gave up 3 bases and V 6 bases, and 7 bases lay outside the gene matches. CDR3 sequence: CASRLPDRDTEAFF. CDR3 sequence (DNA): TGTGCCAGCAGACTCCCCGACAGGGACACTGAAGCTTTCTTT.

This chain links TRBV2 with TRBJ2-3; 8 bases match TRBD2. CDR1 is SNHLY and CDR2 is FYNNEI in the germline V gene. The CDR3 totals 14 residues. The ends lost 6 bases at V and 5 bases at J; junction bases unmatched: 7. CDR3 coding DNA: TGTGCCAGCAGCCATGGACTAGCTCGAGATACGCAGTATTTT. Protein product: CASSHGLARDTQYF.

This chain uses TRBV6-4 with TRBJ1-4, with D possibly TRBD1 on 6 matching bases. Looked up from germline, CDR1 is MRHNA and CDR2 is SNTAGT. The CDR3 has 20 residues. V lost 1 base to trimming and J lost 8 bases, with 29 bases between them. DNA for the CDR3: TGTGCCAGCAGTGACTTGGACAGTACCCGCCGGAAGCTCACGGAAGAAAAACTGTTTTTT. Its protein is CASSDLDSTRRKLTEEKLFF.

This chain links TRBV28 with TRBJ1-6; TRBD1 agrees at 11 bases. Germline trimming cut 2 bases from V and 8 bases from J; bases unmatched to any gene: 2. In germline, CDR1 is MDHEN, CDR2 SYDVKM. This CDR3 contains 15 residues. The CDR3 is CASSLGQGAYSPLHF. In nucleotides, the CDR3 is TGTGCCAGCAGTTTAGGACAGGGGGCTTATTCACCCCTCCACTTT.

The rearrangement joins TRBV4-3 to TRBJ2-7, with D maybe TRBD2 (5 bases). V lost 1 base to trimming and J lost 1 base, with 14 bases between them. The CDR3 has 16 residues. Germline V gene data show CDR1 as LGHNA and CDR2 as YSLEER. The CDR3 region has the DNA TGCGCCAGCAGCCAAGGTCCTGGAGGAAGATCCTACGAGCAGTACTTC. Translation: CASSQGPGGRSYEQYF.

This clone has just a few counts. This rearrangement joins TRBV5-1 to TRBJ2-7; D is undetermined. Trimming took 2 bases from V and 3 from J, leaving 18 bases between them. Germline CDR1 and CDR2: SGHRS and YFSETQ. The CDR3 is made up of 16 amino acids. DNA of the CDR3: TGCGCCAGCAGCTTTTACCAGGTCAAAGTCATCTACGAGCAGTACTTC. Translating gives CASSFYQVKVIYEQYF.

This clone was counted a few times. This chain uses TRBV15 with TRBJ2-3, with a possible D match to TRBD1 (6 bases). The CDR3 has 15 residues. V was clipped by 7 bases and J by 0 bases, with 14 bases between them. Per germline, CDR1 LNHNV and CDR2 YYDKDF (reference sequence). The CDR3 sequence is CATMTGRTSTDTQYF. The CDR3 nucleotides are TGTGCCACCATGACAGGCAGAACTAGCACAGATACGCAGTATTTT.

The J gene is TRBJ2-1, the V gene TRBV4-3; the D is unclear. Looked up from germline, CDR1 is LGHNA and CDR2 is YSLEER. This CDR3 comprises 14 residues. Trimming left V 1 base short and J 4 bases short, with 8 bases between. The CDR3 coding sequence is TGCGCCAGCAGCCAAGCGGAGAGTTACAATGAGCAGTTCTTC. It is translated as CASSQAESYNEQFF.

The chain joins TRBV7-6 to TRBJ2-3, with a tentative D call TRBD2 (6 bases). The CDR3 consists of 16 residues. Germline lookup yields CDR1 SGHVS and CDR2 FNYEAQ. V shed 5 bases and J shed 2 bases, with 17 bases lying between them. DNA for the CDR3: TGTGCCAGCAGCCATAATGGGGGACTCTACACAGATACGCAGTATTTT. Its protein is CASSHNGGLYTDTQYF.

This clone came up a few times. This chain uses TRBV27 with TRBJ2-7; TRBD1 agrees at 11 bases. CDR3 length equals 15 residues. Per germline, CDR1 MNHEY and CDR2 SMNVEV (reference sequence). The ends lost 2 bases at V and 7 bases at J; junction bases unmatched: 7. CDR3 region: CASSLGTGGTGEQYF. The CDR3 DNA reads as TGTGCCAGCAGTTTAGGGACAGGGGGGACCGGAGAGCAGTACTTC.

This clone was detected a few times. The CDR3 loop is CASSFEAGGYNEQFF. The CDR3 DNA is TGTGCCAGCAGCTTTGAAGCGGGGGGCTACAATGAGCAGTTCTTC. This chain joins TRBV7-9 and TRBJ2-1; TRBD2 agrees at 9 bases. The CDR3 is 15 residues long. Germline V gene sequence: CDR1 SEHNR, CDR2 FQNEAQ (reference sequence). The V gene end was trimmed by 3 bases and the J gene end by 3 bases; junction bases not matched to a gene: 3.

This clone was counted between two and nine times. The chain is built from TRBV7-6 and TRBJ2-2; TRBD1 agrees at 10 bases. Germline V gene data show CDR1 as SGHVS and CDR2 as FNYEAQ. The CDR3 sequence is 16 residues long. The trim removed 5 bases at V and 5 bases at J, leaving 8 bases unmatched. The CDR3, as DNA: TGTGCCAGCAGCACCGGGACAGGGGATCTGACCGGGGAGCTGTTTTTT. Translation: CASSTGTGDLTGELFF.

The chain employs TRBV11-1 and TRBJ2-3, with TRBD1 matching 8 bases. With V trimmed by 5 bases and J by 6 bases, 7 bases remained unmatched. CDR3 size: 14 residues. Per the germline V gene, CDR1 is SGHAT and CDR2 is FQDESV (reference sequence). CDR3 sequence (DNA): TGTGCCAGCAGCGCCCGGGACAGGACGGATACGCAGTATTTT. This gives the protein CASSARDRTDTQYF.